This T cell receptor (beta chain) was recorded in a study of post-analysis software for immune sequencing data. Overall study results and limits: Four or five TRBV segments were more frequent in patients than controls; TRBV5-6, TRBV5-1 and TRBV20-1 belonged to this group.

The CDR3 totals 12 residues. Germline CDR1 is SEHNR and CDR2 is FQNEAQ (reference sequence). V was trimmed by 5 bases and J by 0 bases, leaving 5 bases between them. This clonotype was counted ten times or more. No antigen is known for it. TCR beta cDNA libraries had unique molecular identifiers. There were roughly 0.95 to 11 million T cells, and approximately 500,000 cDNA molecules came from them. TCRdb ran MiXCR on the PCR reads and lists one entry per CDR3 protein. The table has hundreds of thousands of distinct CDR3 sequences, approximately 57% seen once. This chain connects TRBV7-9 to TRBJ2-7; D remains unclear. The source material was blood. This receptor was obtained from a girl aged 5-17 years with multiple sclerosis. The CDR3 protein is CASSQSSYEQYF. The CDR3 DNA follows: TGTGCCAGCAGCCAGAGCTCCTACGAGCAGTACTTC.